This T cell receptor beta chain was obtained from a study of cytomegalovirus exposure and HLA in healthy donors. General study points: Among TCR beta chains, those listed as cytomegalovirus-associated numbered fewer than 200. Testing in vitro showed a few CMV-associated chains specific for CMV antigens.

CDR1 and CDR2 (germline): MDHEN, SYDVKM. V was clipped by 2 bases and J by 3 bases, with 7 bases between them. This CDR3 region has 13 residues. Only a few counts were recorded for this clone. Antigen unknown. PCR primers comprised 60 Vbeta and 13 Jbeta primers. The protocol was immunoSEQ multiplex PCR, while the TCRdb copy is restricted to in-frame clones and leaves out a portion. Among roughly 180,000 clones listed, approximately 80% were seen once. Sequencing was carried out using PBMCs. The chain has TRBV28 and TRBJ1-1; D is unclear. The sequence came from a man aged 25-40 years in good health and CMV-seronegative. CDR3 region: CASSLLRDTEAFF. CDR3 bases: TGTGCCAGCAGTTTACTCCGGGACACTGAAGCTTTCTTT.